Below, 3 T cell receptor beta chains from the same sample are listed, as sequenced in a study of T cell responses to AZD1222 COVID-19 vaccine. Only in-frame clones appear in the TCRdb table, and some are missing; sequencing was by immunoSEQ multiplex PCR. The sample contains approximately 180,000 clones, around nine tenths of which appear only once. The sequencing used peripheral blood, collected on day 0 of AZD1222 vaccination. The origin of the receptors is an adult in good health.

Note on this clone: Other DNA sequences of this sample code for an identical CDR3. The J gene is TRBJ2-1, the V gene TRBV24-1; D is possibly TRBD2 (5 bases). Trimming removed 7 bases at V and 5 bases at J, with 14 bases between. Germline CDR1 reads KGHDR; CDR2 reads SFDVKD. CDR3 size: 14 residues. CDR3 protein: CATRSGLGDNEQFF. In DNA, the CDR3 is TGTGCCACCAGAAGCGGCCTTGGCGACAATGAGCAGTTCTTC.

The chain recombines TRBV7-9 with TRBJ1-1; 10 bases are a match to TRBD1. Germline CDR1 and CDR2: SEHNR and FQNEAQ (reference sequence). The CDR3 runs 16 residues. V gave up 5 bases and J gave up 5 bases; unmatched junction bases: 11. The CDR3 bases are TGTGCCAGCAGCCCTCCGGGACAGGGGAGCATAACTGAAGCTTTCTTT. Translating gives CASSPPGQGSITEAFF.

The chain joins TRBV3-1 (or the pseudogene TRBV3-2) to TRBJ1-3; 8 positions match TRBD1. V lost 4 bases, J lost 2 bases, and 4 bases stayed unmatched. Germline values: CDR1 LGHDT, CDR2 YNNKEL (reference sequence). CDR3 length equals 15 residues. CDR3 coding DNA: TGTGCCAGCAGCCGGAGGGACAGGACTGGAAACACCATATATTTT. Its translation: CASSRRDRTGNTIYF.